Following are 22 T cell receptor beta chains from one sample sequenced in a study of CD4 T cells in relation to SARS-CoV-2 and coronaviruses. Assay used: immunoSEQ multiplex PCR; TCRdb lists only in-frame clones, some missing. The table records some 65,000 clones, more than 75% of them present only once. Before the COVID-19 pandemic, during about 2011-2019, CD4+ T cells were taken from unexposed donors. Material: memory CD4+ T cells from PBMCs. Receptors originate from a human donor in good health.

This sequence joins TRBV9 and TRBJ2-3; TRBD1 might be the D (6 bases). Germline V CDR1 and CDR2: SGDLS, YYNGEE. The CDR3 is made up of 18 amino acids. The V end was cut by 3 bases, the J end by 1 base, with 21 bases between. Here the CDR3 DNA reads TGTGCCAGCAGCGATTATCGCATGGGGGACATAGGCACAGATACGCAGTATTTT. Translation gives CASSDYRMGDIGTDTQYF.

This clone was seen more than once but under ten times. The CDR3 region is CASSQDMIVGQPQHF. CDR3 sequence (DNA): TGTGCCAGCAGCCAAGATATGATAGTTGGTCAGCCCCAGCATTTT. The chain uses TRBV3-1 (or the pseudogene TRBV3-2) and TRBJ1-5; no firm D call. V dropped 0 bases and J dropped 6 bases, with 12 bases sitting between them. Germline V lookup: CDR1 LGHDT, CDR2 YNNKEL (reference sequence). The CDR3 loop spans 15 amino acids.

This chain joins TRBV7-2 and TRBJ2-4; TRBD1 matches at 10 bases. The CDR3 runs to 13 residues. Germline CDR1 and CDR2: SGHTA and FQGNSA. After removal of 3 bases from V and 15 bases from J, the junction contained 8 bases not matched to a gene. The CDR3 loop reads CASSFGTGVRSYF. DNA for the CDR3: TGTGCCAGCAGCTTCGGGACAGGGGTGAGGTCGTACTTC. Looking up the rest from reference TRBV7-2 and TRBJ2-4 gives the full variable domain: GAGVSQSPSNKVTEKGKDVELRCDPISGHTALYWYRQSLGQGLEFLIYFQGNSAPDKSGLPSDRFSAERTGGSVSTLTIQRTQQEDSAVYLCASSFGTGVRSYFGAGTRLSVL.

V usage is TRBV14 and J usage is TRBJ2-7; D is unclear. The ends were cut back, 0 bases at V and 7 bases at J, with 13 bases in the middle. This CDR3 has 14 amino acids. Germline CDR1 is SGHDN and CDR2 is FVKESK. The CDR3 bases are TGTGCCAGCAGCCAAGACCTAACCGTGGGAGAGCAGTACTTC. It specifies CASSQDLTVGEQYF. Together with reference TRBV14 and TRBJ2-7, the CDR3 gives the full variable domain: EAGVTQFPSHSVIEKGQTVTLRCDPISGHDNLYWYRRVMGKEIKFLLHFVKESKQDESGMPNNRFLAERTGGTYSTLKVQPAELEDSGVYFCASSQDLTVGEQYFGPGTRLTVT.

The chain is built from TRBV19 and TRBJ1-1, with D uncertain. The germline V gene has CDR1 LNHDA and CDR2 SQIVND (reference sequence). This CDR3 is built from 13 residues. The V end was cut by 3 bases, the J end by 10 bases, with 15 bases between. CDR3 nucleotides: TGTGCCAGTAGTATCCTTTCACCGGACCGAGCTTTCTTT. Its translation: CASSILSPDRAFF.

In the case of this clone: Different DNA sequences within this sample yield the same CDR3. The rearrangement joins TRBV9 to TRBJ2-5; 7 bases line up with TRBD1. The CDR3 has 14 residues. Germline assignment: CDR1 SGDLS and CDR2 YYNGEE. The V and J ends lost 0 bases and 4 bases, in that order; junction bases with no gene match: 3. CDR3 bases: TGTGCCAGCAGCGTAGACAGGGGCGGAGAGACCCAGTACTTC. It codes for CASSVDRGGETQYF.

The rearrangement joins TRBV28 to TRBJ2-5; 11 bases match TRBD2. The CDR3 consists of 14 residues. The germline V gene encodes CDR1 MDHEN and CDR2 SYDVKM. J lost 5 bases, V lost 6 bases, and 5 bases had no gene match. CDR3 nucleotides: TGTGCCAGCAGCTTAGCGGGGGGGCGGGAGACCCAGTACTTC. This encodes CASSLAGGRETQYF. The entire variable domain, with the rest obtained from reference TRBV28 and TRBJ2-5, is as follows: DVKVTQSSRYLVKRTGEKVFLECVQDMDHENMFWYRQDPGLGLRLIYFSYDVKMKEKGDIPEGYSVSREKKERFSLILESASTNQTSMYLCASSLAGGRETQYFGPGTRLLVL.

This chain connects TRBV7-9 to TRBJ1-2, with D possibly being TRBD1 (5 bases). The CDR3 sequence is 14 residues long. Trimming removed 11 bases from V and 2 bases from J, with 18 bases in between. CDR1 is SEHNR and CDR2 is FQNEAQ in the germline V gene (reference sequence). DNA of the CDR3: TGTGCCGACGCAGGGAACGGAGAAAACTATGGCTACACCTTC. Translated, it gives CADAGNGENYGYTF.

This clone was recorded once. The chain uses TRBV7-2 and TRBJ1-2; D uncertain. The V end was cut by 1 base, the J end by 1 base, with 10 bases between. The CDR3 has 15 residues. The germline V gene encodes CDR1 SGHTA and CDR2 FQGNSA. The CDR3 DNA reads TGTGCCAGCAGCTTAGAGCAGATGGGTAACTATGGCTACACCTTC. Translated, it gives CASSLEQMGNYGYTF. Full variable domain (outside the CDR3, taken from reference TRBV7-2 and TRBJ1-2): GAGVSQSPSNKVTEKGKDVELRCDPISGHTALYWYRQSLGQGLEFLIYFQGNSAPDKSGLPSDRFSAERTGGSVSTLTIQRTQQEDSAVYLCASSLEQMGNYGYTFGSGTRLTVV.

This clone showed up just a few times. J is TRBJ1-1 and V is TRBV7-9, with D maybe TRBD1 (6 bases). V gave up 2 bases and J gave up 3 bases, with 13 bases separating them. The germline V gene has CDR1 SEHNR and CDR2 FQNEAQ (reference sequence). The CDR3 has 15 residues. The CDR3 nucleotides read TGTGCCAGCAGCTTATGGAACAGGGCGGACACTGAAGCTTTCTTT. Translating gives CASSLWNRADTEAFF.

This clone occurred once. V gene TRBV5-1 combines with J gene TRBJ2-2; tentative D call: TRBD1 (6 bases). This CDR3 is 13 amino acids long. With 3 bases removed from V and 6 bases from J, the gap between germline ends came to 9 bases. CDR1 SGHRS and CDR2 YFSETQ come from the germline V gene. The CDR3 sequence: CASSSTGAGELFF. CDR3 sequence (DNA): TGCGCCAGCAGCTCGACAGGTGCCGGGGAGCTGTTTTTT.

V is TRBV7-9 and J is TRBJ2-1; D possibly corresponds to TRBD2 (6 bases). Trimming left V 6 bases short and J 7 bases short, with 16 bases between. The CDR3 contains 14 residues. The germline CDR1 and CDR2 sequences are SEHNR and FQNEAQ (reference sequence). The CDR3 loop is CASRRGAGSNEQFF. CDR3 coding DNA: TGTGCCAGCAGGCGCGGGGCTGGGTCAAATGAGCAGTTCTTC.

The chain uses TRBV7-8 and TRBJ2-7; 14 nucleotides match TRBD2. CDR1 and CDR2 (germline): SGHVS, FQNEAQ. V shed 5 bases, J shed 2 bases, and the junction held 2 bases outside the gene matches. The CDR3 length is 15 residues. CDR3 nucleotides: TGTGCCAGCAGCGAGGGACTAGCGGGGGCCTACGAGCAGTACTTC. This sequence encodes CASSEGLAGAYEQYF.

The CDR3 sequence is CASSLVSGADQETQYF. The CDR3, as DNA: TGCGCCAGCAGCTTGGTGTCTGGGGCAGACCAAGAGACCCAGTACTTC. The V and J genes are TRBV5-1 and TRBJ2-5; possibly TRBD1 for D (5 bases). CDR1 is SGHRS and CDR2 is YFSETQ in the germline V gene. This CDR3 has 16 residues. With 0 bases removed from V and 0 bases from J, the gap between germline ends came to 12 bases.

As DNA, the CDR3 is TGCGCCAGCAGCCAAGGCTCCTACGGGGGGGCAGATACGCAGTATTTT. This translates into CASSQGSYGGADTQYF. This chain uses TRBV4-1 with TRBJ2-3, with 8 bases matching TRBD2. This CDR3 contains 16 residues. The V segment lost 1 base and the J segment 4 bases; nucleotides outside the gene matches: 7. The germline gives CDR1 MGHRA, CDR2 YSYEKL.

The genes are TRBV5-1 and TRBJ2-7, with D possibly matching TRBD2 (6 bases). Germline CDR1 reads SGHRS; CDR2 reads YFSETQ. V lost 4 bases and J 10 bases, leaving 21 bases between the germline ends. The CDR3 extends over 14 amino acids. This CDR3 is CASSGRGRDTSQYF. In nucleotides, the CDR3 is TGCGCCAGCAGCGGGCGGGGTCGCGATACGAGCCAGTACTTC.

V gene TRBV11-2 combines with J gene TRBJ2-3, with TRBD2 matching 8 bases. Germline assignment: CDR1 SGHAT and CDR2 FQNNGV. The CDR3 has 13 residues. The V gene end was trimmed by 7 bases and the J gene end by 1 base; junction bases not matched to a gene: 1. Written as DNA, the CDR3 is TGTGCCAGCAACGGGGGGGGCACAGATACGCAGTATTTT. It translates to CASNGGGTDTQYF. The entire variable domain, with the rest obtained from reference TRBV11-2 and TRBJ2-3, is as follows: EAGVAQSPRYKIIEKRQSVAFWCNPISGHATLYWYQQILGQGPKLLIQFQNNGVVDDSQLPKDRFSAERLKGVDSTLKIQPAKLEDSAVYLCASNGGGTDTQYFGPGTRLTVL.

This clone was detected a few times. This rearrangement joins TRBV9 to TRBJ1-2; the match to TRBD1 covers 8 bases. The CDR3 length is 16 residues. Losses at the gene ends were 0 bases for V and 2 bases for J; bases not matched to a gene: 6. Germline values: CDR1 SGDLS, CDR2 YYNGEE. CDR3 loop: CASSVGGQGANYGYTF. As DNA, the CDR3 is TGTGCCAGCAGCGTAGGAGGGCAGGGGGCGAACTATGGCTACACCTTC.

The chain uses TRBV5-1 and TRBJ2-4; TRBD2 is a possible D gene (7 bases). The CDR3 length is 17 residues. The germline V and J ends were trimmed by 4 bases and 5 bases, with 22 bases remaining between them. Germline loops: CDR1 SGHRS, CDR2 YFSETQ. The CDR3 nucleotides are TGCGCCAGCAGCCAAGCGGCGGGGGCGGGGGACCAAAACATTCAGTACTTC. Translated, it gives CASSQAAGAGDQNIQYF.

The chain joins TRBV3-1 (or the pseudogene TRBV3-2) to TRBJ2-3; no firm D call. The germline CDR1 and CDR2 sequences are LGHDT and YNNKEL (reference sequence). The CDR3 totals 14 residues. Trimming took off 0 bases at V and 6 bases at J, with 10 bases between the two ends. CDR3 coding DNA: TGTGCCAGCAGCCAAGACCGCCGCTCGGATACGCAGTATTTT. Encoded protein: CASSQDRRSDTQYF.

This clone was recorded only once. The V and J genes are TRBV11-3 and TRBJ2-2; 10 bases fit TRBD1. The CDR3 is made up of 15 amino acids. CDR1 is SGHNT and CDR2 is YENEEA in the germline V gene. V dropped 5 bases and J dropped 5; count of bases not matched to a gene: 5. The CDR3 nucleotides read TGTGCCAGCAGCCCACGGACAGGGGGGACCGGGGAGCTGTTTTTT. This encodes CASSPRTGGTGELFF. Variable domain in full (rest from reference TRBV11-3 and TRBJ2-2): EAGVVQSPRYKIIEKKQPVAFWCNPISGHNTLYWYLQNLGQGPELLIRYENEEAVDDSQLPKDRFSAERLKGVDSTLKIQPAELGDSAVYLCASSPRTGGTGELFFGEGSRLTVL.

The rearrangement joins TRBV10-1 to TRBJ2-1; a weak D match, TRBD2 (7 bases). Per the germline V gene, CDR1 is WNHNN and CDR2 is SYGVQD (reference sequence). V shed 0 bases and J shed 5 bases, with 20 bases lying between them. The CDR3 has 18 residues. CDR3 residues: CASSESGAASGLHNEQFF. CDR3 nucleotides: TGCGCCAGCAGTGAGTCGGGGGCCGCTAGCGGATTGCACAATGAGCAGTTCTTC.